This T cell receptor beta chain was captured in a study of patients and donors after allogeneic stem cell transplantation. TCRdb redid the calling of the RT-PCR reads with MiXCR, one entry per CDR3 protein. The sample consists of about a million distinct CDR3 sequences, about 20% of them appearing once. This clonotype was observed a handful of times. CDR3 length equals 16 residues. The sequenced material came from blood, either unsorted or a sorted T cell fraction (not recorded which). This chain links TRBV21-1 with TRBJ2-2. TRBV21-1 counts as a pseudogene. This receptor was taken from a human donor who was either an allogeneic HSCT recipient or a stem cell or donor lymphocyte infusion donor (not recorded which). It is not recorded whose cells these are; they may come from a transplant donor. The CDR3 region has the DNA TGTGCCAGCAGCAAATACGGCACGGGGTCCACCGGGGAGCTGTTTTTT. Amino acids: CASSKYGTGSTGELFF.